This TCR beta chain was found in a study of blood T cells in healthy people across ages. Study conclusions and caveats: TCR beta diversity, measured per million T cells, fell in a roughly linear way with age.

This clonotype was observed a handful of times. The antigen remains unidentified. Using a J-beta primer mix together with a sample-barcoded 5' primer, a second PCR was run for roughly 6 to 12 cycles. MiXCR was run by TCRdb on the 5' RACE reads, yielding one entry per CDR3 protein. The sample carries about 1.5 million distinct CDR3 sequences, approximately 39% recorded once. Germline loops: CDR1 GTSNPN, CDR2 SVGIG (reference sequence). Trimming took 4 bases from V and 4 from J, leaving 11 bases between them. There are 13 residues in the CDR3. The receptor's source is a woman aged 18-29 years in good health. The chain couples TRBV30 to TRBJ1-5; no reliable D call. Sequencing used blood. Written as DNA, the CDR3 is TGTGCCTGGACCCCCGGTGGGAATCAGCCCCAGCATTTT. Amino acids: CAWTPGGNQPQHF.